These 21 T cell receptor beta chains were sequenced from one sample in a study of T cells after yellow fever vaccination. Using its own MiXCR run on the 5' RACE reads, TCRdb lists one record per CDR3 protein. The top ten clones hold approximately 50% of a sample with about 1,200 distinct CDR3 sequences, roughly 60% of them seen once. The sequenced sample was PBMCs, either bulk or a sorted T-cell subset (CD4+, CD8+, memory, or dextramer-sorted; not recorded which), obtained on the day of the yellow fever booster vaccination. The origin of the receptors is a man aged 18 to 30 who received the YFV17D yellow fever vaccine.

The chain combines TRBV27 with TRBJ2-7; a possible D gene is TRBD1 (5 bases). Germline values: CDR1 MNHEY, CDR2 SMNVEV (reference sequence). This CDR3 comprises 13 residues. V was trimmed by 5 bases and J by 0 bases, leaving 8 bases between them. This CDR3 reads CASSPDISYEQYF. In DNA, the CDR3 is TGTGCCAGCAGTCCGGACATCTCCTACGAGCAGTACTTC.

This clonotype is medium-sized (0.01 to 0.1%). The chain has TRBV3-1 and TRBJ2-3; 9 bases line up with TRBD2. The CDR3 has 19 amino acids. V trimming: 5 bases; J trimming: 4 bases; junction bases outside the gene matches: 19. Germline V gene data show CDR1 as LGHDT and CDR2 as YNNKEL (reference sequence). The CDR3 DNA reads as TGTGCCAGCAGCTATGACCTTCCTGTTGCGGGGGGGCCTTCAGATACGCAGTATTTT. Encoded protein: CASSYDLPVAGGPSDTQYF.

The chain recombines TRBV5-5 with TRBJ1-1; D call uncertain. Trimming took off 0 bases at V and 4 bases at J, with 13 bases between the two ends. The length of the CDR3 is 15 residues. The V gene's germline CDR1 is SGHKS and CDR2 YYEKEE (reference sequence). For the CDR3, the DNA is TGTGCCAGCAGCTTGGTGCTTTCGGGTAGCACTGAAGCTTTCTTT. Translation: CASSLVLSGSTEAFF. Filled out from reference TRBV5-5 and TRBJ1-1, the complete variable domain reads DAGVTQSPTHLIKTRGQQVTLRCSPISGHKSVSWYQQVLGQGPQFIFQYYEKEERGRGNFPDRFSARQFPNYSSELNVNALLLGDSALYLCASSLVLSGSTEAFFGQGTRLTVV.

V gene TRBV20-1 combines with J gene TRBJ2-1; TRBD1 matches 7 bases. Germline CDR1 reads DFQATT; CDR2 reads SNEGSKA (reference sequence). This CDR3 region has 15 residues. The trim removed 1 base at V and 5 bases at J, leaving 8 bases unmatched. CDR3 loop: CSARGGGRGHNEQFF. CDR3 coding DNA: TGCAGTGCTAGAGGAGGTGGAAGGGGGCACAATGAGCAGTTCTTC.

This clonotype is labeled as medium-sized. This chain links TRBV7-2 with TRBJ2-4, with a weak D call TRBD1 (6 bases). This CDR3 comprises 13 residues. The V end lost 5 bases, the J end lost 5 bases, and 10 bases lay between the germline ends. Per germline, CDR1 SGHTA and CDR2 FQGNSA. CDR3 sequence reads: CASSARTENIQYF. DNA for the CDR3: TGTGCCAGCAGCGCTAGGACAGAAAACATTCAGTACTTC.

This clonotype has ten or more counts. This could be a read error, since a much larger clone is one nucleotide away. CDR3 sequence: CATSRSTRGGNEQFF. As DNA, the CDR3 is TGTGCCACCAGCAGATCCACTAGGGGGGGGAATGAGCAGTTCTTC. The chain links TRBV15 to TRBJ2-1; D is perhaps TRBD2 (7 bases). Germline values: CDR1 LNHNV, CDR2 YYDKDF (reference sequence). The CDR3 is 15 amino acids. Trimming removed 2 bases from V and 7 bases from J, with 15 bases in between.

This clonotype is deemed medium-sized. V and J are TRBV7-3 and TRBJ2-3, with 12 nucleotides matching TRBD2. The trim removed 6 bases at V and 1 base at J, leaving 5 bases unmatched. Germline V gene data show CDR1 as SGHTA and CDR2 as FQGTGA. This CDR3 has 16 amino acids. The CDR3: CASRSSGGARTDTQYF. The CDR3 DNA reads as TGTGCCAGCAGGTCTAGCGGGGGGGCCCGCACAGATACGCAGTATTTT.

The V call is TRBV20-1, the J call TRBJ2-3, with D perhaps TRBD2 (6 bases). This CDR3 contains 14 residues. V lost 5 bases, J lost 2 bases, and 14 bases lay in between. Germline assignment: CDR1 DFQATT and CDR2 SNEGSKA (reference sequence). The CDR3 loop reads CSAGGAMDTDTQYF. DNA for the CDR3: TGCAGTGCTGGCGGGGCTATGGACACAGATACGCAGTATTTT.

The chain carries TRBV7-8 and TRBJ1-5; possibly TRBD1 for D (6 bases). V was trimmed by 5 bases and J by 4 bases, leaving 9 bases between them. This CDR3 has 13 amino acids. Germline V gene data show CDR1 as SGHVS and CDR2 as FQNEAQ. The CDR3: CASSIQGNQPQHF. Written as DNA, the CDR3 is TGTGCCAGCAGCATACAGGGAAATCAGCCCCAGCATTTT.

By its share, this clonotype is large (0.1 to 1%). V usage is TRBV7-9 and J usage is TRBJ1-5; D uncertain. The CDR3 is 17 residues long. CDR1 and CDR2 from the germline V gene are SEHNR and FQNEAQ (reference sequence). The V and J ends lost 3 bases and 1 base respectively, with 16 bases between them. The CDR3 loop reads CASSFLSVDGSNQPQHF. The CDR3 coding sequence is TGTGCCAGCAGCTTTCTTTCGGTGGATGGGAGCAATCAGCCCCAGCATTTT. Complete variable domain (other parts from reference TRBV7-9 and TRBJ1-5): DTGVSQNPRHKITKRGQNVTFRCDPISEHNRLYWYRQTLGQGPEFLTYFQNEAQLEKSRLLSDRFSAERPKGSFSTLEIQRTEQGDSAMYLCASSFLSVDGSNQPQHFGDGTRLSIL.

Relative to its sample, this clonotype is medium-sized (0.01 to 0.1%). The rearrangement uses TRBV30 and TRBJ2-6, with D possibly matching TRBD1 (6 bases). The CDR3 extends over 17 amino acids. Trimming took 5 bases from V and 0 from J, leaving 17 bases between them. Germline assignment: CDR1 GTSNPN and CDR2 SVGIG (reference sequence). DNA for the CDR3: TGTGCCTGGGGGGAAGGACAGCAAATCTCTGGGGCCAACGTCCTGACTTTC. Its protein product is CAWGEGQQISGANVLTF.

In its sample, this clonotype is medium-sized. V and J are TRBV15 and TRBJ1-5, with no clear D. The germline V and J ends were trimmed by 1 base and 2 bases, with 9 bases remaining between them. CDR3 length: 15 residues. CDR1 LNHNV and CDR2 YYDKDF come from the germline V gene (reference sequence). The CDR3 DNA is TGTGCCACCAGCAGAGGGGGTTCGGGCAATCAGCCCCAGCATTTT. Translated, it gives CATSRGGSGNQPQHF.

This clonotype qualifies as large. The rearrangement uses TRBV20-1 and TRBJ2-5; 9 bases align to TRBD2. The CDR3 covers 16 residues. Germline CDR1 is DFQATT and CDR2 is SNEGSKA (reference sequence). Trimming cost V 1 base and J 1 base; bases outside gene matches: 7. DNA for the CDR3: TGCAGTGCTAGAGGGGGGCTAGCGGGGAGCCAAGAGACCCAGTACTTC. Translated, it gives CSARGGLAGSQETQYF.

The chain has TRBV4-1 and TRBJ1-2; TRBD1 matches at 9 bases. The CDR3 is 14 amino acids. V lost 4 bases to trimming and J lost 8 bases; unmatched junction nucleotides: 8. Germline-derived CDR1 and CDR2 are MGHRA and YSYEKL. The CDR3 loop is CASSLPTGGSGYTF. The CDR3 bases are TGCGCCAGCAGCCTTCCCACAGGGGGCTCAGGCTACACCTTC.

The rearrangement joins TRBV5-1 to TRBJ2-5; no definite D call. This CDR3 region has 14 residues. Germline V gene sequence: CDR1 SGHRS, CDR2 YFSETQ. V was cut by 2 bases and J by 4 bases, with 12 bases left in between. The CDR3 DNA is TGCGCCAGCAGCTTTGACCGATTGGGAGAGACCCAGTACTTC. It is translated as CASSFDRLGETQYF.

This clonotype is termed large. This chain uses TRBV10-2 with TRBJ2-3; 9 positions match TRBD1. V lost 8 bases, J lost 0 bases, and 21 bases stayed unmatched. The germline gives CDR1 WSHSY, CDR2 SAAADI. The CDR3 is made up of 20 amino acids. Here the CDR3 DNA reads TGCGCCAGCCCACGCTTTAAACCGGGACAGGGAGTAGTCAGCACAGATACGCAGTATTTT. This gives the protein CASPRFKPGQGVVSTDTQYF.

V usage is TRBV20-1 and J usage is TRBJ2-3; D call uncertain. The germline CDR1 and CDR2 sequences are DFQATT and SNEGSKA (reference sequence). Between the trimmed V and J ends, which lost 5 bases and 2 bases, there was a span of 8 bases. The CDR3 is made up of 12 amino acids. CDR3 DNA: TGCAGTGCTGAAAGGTCCACAGATACGCAGTATTTT. Translating it yields CSAERSTDTQYF.

The chain joins TRBV4-3 to TRBJ2-5; 7 bases agree with TRBD2. CDR1 and CDR2 (germline): LGHNA, YSLEER. This CDR3 region has 13 residues. V was clipped by 4 bases and J by 5 bases; unmatched bases: 4. CDR3 residues: CASSPGTTETQYF. The CDR3 DNA reads TGCGCCAGCAGCCCGGGGACTACGGAGACCCAGTACTTC.

V gene TRBV5-5 combines with J gene TRBJ1-5; D call uncertain. The ends were cut back, 6 bases at V and 2 bases at J, with 15 bases in the middle. Germline V lookup: CDR1 SGHKS, CDR2 YYEKEE (reference sequence). The CDR3 is 15 amino acids. The CDR3 DNA follows: TGTGCCAGCACCAGAAACGCCCCGGGCAATCAGCCCCAGCATTTT. Translation: CASTRNAPGNQPQHF.

V gene TRBV24-1 combines with J gene TRBJ2-2; no clear D. Between the trimmed V and J ends, which lost 5 bases and 0 bases, there was a span of 6 bases. The CDR3 has 14 residues. Germline V gives CDR1 KGHDR, CDR2 SFDVKD. CDR3 in amino acids: CATSVSANTGELFF. Written as DNA, the CDR3 is TGTGCCACCAGTGTGAGCGCGAACACCGGGGAGCTGTTTTTT.

The chain is built from TRBV27 and TRBJ2-7; D gene unclear. V was shortened by 3 bases and J by 2 bases, with 14 bases between the two germline ends. The CDR3 is 15 amino acids. Germline values: CDR1 MNHEY, CDR2 SMNVEV (reference sequence). The CDR3 sequence is CASSLRSRAPYEQYF. CDR3 nucleotide sequence: TGTGCCAGCAGTTTGAGGAGTAGGGCTCCCTACGAGCAGTACTTC.